This TCR beta chain was sequenced during a study of blood T cell repertoires in COVID-19. Overall study context: T cells, B-cell-depleted T cells, or PBMCs provided the cDNA or gDNA that served as material.

Profiled with immunoSEQ multiplex PCR; TCRdb holds only in-frame clones, not every one. Among 200,000 or so clones listed, 86% were seen once. J lost 6 bases, V lost 4 bases, and 11 bases had no gene match. This CDR3 spans 16 amino acids. Germline CDR1 SGHRS, CDR2 YFSETQ. The receptor's source is a woman in her forties with acute COVID-19. Sequencing was carried out using PBMCs or T cells enriched from blood (not recorded which). The genes are TRBV5-1 and TRBJ2-3, with 10 positions matching TRBD1. CDR3 sequence (DNA): TGCGCCAGCAGCCACGACGACAGGGGGCGCCCGGATACGCAGTATTTT. Its protein is CASSHDDRGRPDTQYF. Filled out from reference TRBV5-1 and TRBJ2-3, the complete variable domain reads KAGVTQTPRYLIKTRGQQVTLSCSPISGHRSVSWYQQTPGQGLQFLFEYFSETQRNKGNFPGRFSGRQFSNSRSEMNVSTLELGDSALYLCASSHDDRGRPDTQYFGPGTRLTVL.